This T cell receptor beta chain was obtained from a study of Graves' ophthalmopathy and Graves' hyperthyroidism. The CDR3 length is 14 residues. The germline CDR1 and CDR2 sequences are LNHDA and SQIVND (reference sequence). V shed 5 bases and J shed 3 bases, with 14 bases lying between them. RNA served as the template for amplifying TCR beta CDR3 regions. HTBI primers were employed in first-round RT-PCR, then a second-round multiplex PCR followed. A single record per CDR3 protein comes from TCRdb applying MiXCR to the multiplex PCR reads. The data show around 1,000,000 distinct CDR3 sequences, about 38% seen once.

Sequenced input: peripheral blood or thyroid tissue (not recorded which). The origin of this receptor is an adult man with Graves' hyperthyroidism. This rearrangement joins TRBV19 to TRBJ2-7; D possibly matches TRBD1 or TRBD2 (5 bases each). In DNA, the CDR3 is TGTGCCAGTAGTCGCCGGGGACGGGGCTACGAGCAGTACTTC. The encoded protein is CASSRRGRGYEQYF.